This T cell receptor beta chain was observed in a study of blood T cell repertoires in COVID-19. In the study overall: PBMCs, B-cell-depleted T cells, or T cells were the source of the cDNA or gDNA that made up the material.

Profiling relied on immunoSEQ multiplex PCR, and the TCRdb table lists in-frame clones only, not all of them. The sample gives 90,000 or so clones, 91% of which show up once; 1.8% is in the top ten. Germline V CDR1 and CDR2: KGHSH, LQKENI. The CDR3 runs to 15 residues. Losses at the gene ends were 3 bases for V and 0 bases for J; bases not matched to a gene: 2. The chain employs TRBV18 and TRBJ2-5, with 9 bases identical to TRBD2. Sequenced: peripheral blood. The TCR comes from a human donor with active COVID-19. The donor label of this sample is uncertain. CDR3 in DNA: TGTGCCAGCTCACCCAGGACTAGCGACCAAGAGACCCAGTACTTC. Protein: CASSPRTSDQETQYF.